Each of the 9 T cell receptor beta chains below was sequenced from the same sample in a study of a mutant IDH1 vaccine in newly diagnosed glioma. These TCRs' antigens remain unknown. Specified time point: week 35, safety follow-up. Every vaccination contained 300 ug of the mutant IDH1 20-mer peptide and was paired with topical imiquimod. Assay used: immunoSEQ multiplex PCR; TCRdb lists only in-frame clones, some missing. The sample records approximately 47,000 clones, 85% to 90% being singletons. Sequencing was performed on PBMCs, taken from a glioma patient whose treatment included an IDH1 peptide vaccine. The receptors originated from a woman aged 40 to 50 with glioma.

This chain joins TRBV13 and TRBJ1-1; no definite D call. V lost 5 bases and J 0 bases, leaving 13 bases between the germline ends. Looked up from germline, CDR1 is PRHDT and CDR2 is FYEKMQ (reference sequence). The CDR3 has 15 residues. The CDR3 DNA reads TGTGCCAGCAGCCCGACCGGGCTCATGAACACTGAAGCTTTCTTT. It specifies CASSPTGLMNTEAFF.

The genes are TRBV29-1 and TRBJ2-7; D tentatively reads TRBD1 or TRBD2 (5 bases each). The germline CDR1 and CDR2 sequences are SQVTM and ANQGSEA. The CDR3 loop spans 10 amino acids. V was clipped by 4 bases and J by 5 bases, with 6 bases between them. The DNA of the CDR3 is TGCAGCGTTGTGGGGGACGAGCAGTACTTC. This encodes CSVVGDEQYF.

The chain links TRBV6-5 to TRBJ1-3; D is uncertain. V dropped 8 bases and J dropped 4 bases, with 12 bases sitting between them. CDR1 MNHEY and CDR2 SVGAGI come from the germline V gene. The CDR3 totals 13 residues. The CDR3 sequence: CASGIGFGNTIYF. The CDR3 DNA follows: TGTGCCAGCGGAATTGGCTTCGGAAACACCATATATTTT.

This clone appeared once. This chain links TRBV4-2 with TRBJ2-1; 9 positions match TRBD2. The CDR3 length is 18 residues. V lost 3 bases and J lost 8; bases outside the gene matches: 17. Germline V gene data show CDR1 as LGHNA and CDR2 as YNFKEQ. CDR3 sequence: CASSQVYAGGPSGDEQFF. CDR3 nucleotide sequence: TGTGCCAGCAGCCAGGTTTATGCGGGAGGGCCCTCAGGCGATGAGCAGTTCTTC.

The rearrangement uses TRBV7-9 and TRBJ2-2, with D tentatively TRBD1 (6 bases). V shed 1 base and J shed 6 bases, with 9 bases lying between them. Germline assignment: CDR1 SEHNR and CDR2 FQNEAQ (reference sequence). CDR3 size: 14 residues. The DNA of the CDR3 is TGTGCCAGCAGCTTAGATGGGGGCTCCGGGGAGCTGTTTTTT. Protein: CASSLDGGSGELFF.

The chain joins TRBV30 to TRBJ2-5; 11 bases are a match to TRBD2. Germline CDR1 is GTSNPN and CDR2 is SVGIG (reference sequence). V was clipped by 0 bases and J by 5 bases; unmatched bases: 11. The CDR3 runs to 17 residues. CDR3 DNA: TGTGCCTGGAGTGTACTTCGGTCGGCTAGCGGGAGGGAGACCCAGTACTTC. Translating gives CAWSVLRSASGRETQYF.

This clone has only one observation. This chain uses TRBV6-1 with TRBJ2-1; 8 positions match TRBD1. The length of the CDR3 is 15 residues. Germline assignment: CDR1 MNHNS and CDR2 SASEGT. The trim removed 4 bases at V and 6 bases at J, leaving 8 bases unmatched. This CDR3 reads CASSVRGDRSNEQFF. The CDR3, as DNA: TGTGCCAGCAGTGTAAGGGGGGACAGGTCCAATGAGCAGTTCTTC.

The CDR3 nucleotides read TGTGCCAGCAGTTACTCGAGTATCCAGGTTGGGGCTTTCTTT. Protein product: CASSYSSIQVGAFF. The gene calls are TRBV6-5 and TRBJ1-1, with D uncertain. The CDR3 spans 14 residues. Germline values: CDR1 MNHEY, CDR2 SVGAGI. Trimming left V 0 bases short and J 11 bases short, with 16 bases between.

V gene TRBV12-5 combines with J gene TRBJ2-2; 10 nucleotides align to TRBD1. Germline CDR1 reads LGHNT; CDR2 reads FRNRAP. V was pared by 2 bases and J by 1 base, with 7 bases of the junction left unmatched. The CDR3 has 18 residues. The CDR3 DNA reads TGTGCTAGTGGTTTGACCCTGACAGGGGGCCAGAACACCGGGGAGCTGTTTTTT. As protein: CASGLTLTGGQNTGELFF.